Reported below is one TCR beta chain. The specificity of this receptor is unknown. Base-call qualities are not available, and no considerably larger clone is one nucleotide away. From the cysteine up to the phenylalanine, the CDR3 has a length of 15 residues. Only the CDR3 DNA stays, 45 bases, in frame from base 1. V lost 3 bases and J lost 8 bases, and the count of bases not matched to a germline gene is 4. The CDR1 and CDR2 encoded by the germline V gene (reference sequence) are LNHDA and SQIVND. This sample is part of a study of blood T cell repertoires in COVID-19 (dated by TCRdb to the early 2020s). As for the study more broadly: Samples covering the acute and convalescent phases of COVID-19 were provided by collaborators in the United States, Italy and Spain. The material from the prospective study consisted of cDNA or gDNA derived from T cells, B-cell-depleted T cells, or PBMCs. Deeply sampled blood TCRbeta repertoires from subjects exposed to, actively infected with, or recovered from COVID-19 were included in the dataset. The repertoires were released in a freely available public database meant as a resource for research on the immune response to SARS-CoV-2. The samples were drawn from the first 160 participants of the ongoing ImmuneRACE study and from over 950 subjects provided by 6 global collaborators. Sample metadata almost always included a de-identified subject ID, COVID-19 status, age in years and sex. Where available, HLA class I and class II types were taken from metadata supplied by the sample provider and were not determined by assay-based typing. Beyond this particular receptor, the publication reports: Clinical and demographic metadata were provided uncurated, with the amount varying by source and participant.

TCRbeta CDR3 regions were amplified from genomic DNA using the immunoSEQ Assay, a bias-controlled multiplex PCR. The original methods were these. The number of nucleated cells in each sample was estimated from the amplification of reference gene primers within the assay. To quantify the absolute abundance of each unique TCRbeta CDR3 rearrangement, sequence reads were collapsed and filtered. For each sample, productive Simpson clonality was calculated as the square root of Simpson's diversity index across productive rearrangements. Here the immuneACCESS table is served through TCRdb, limited to in-frame sequences with V and J called. Missing clones are a known gap in these copies; in checked studies unresolved V genes cover under half, and the rest lacks a known reason. That table supplies the V and J calls and clone size; D and trimming were determined from the DNA. For this sample the table gives 300,000 to 400,000 clones, of which approximately 88% were detected only once. The top ten constitute 1.5% to 2% of the sample.

In Seattle, one collaborating source enrolled patients while the infection was active and tracked those patients longitudinally over the course of disease. Whole blood was collected in K2EDTA tubes by collaborating institutions according to the institutions' own protocols. Collaborator samples were shipped for TCRbeta analysis as frozen whole blood, isolated PBMCs, or DNA extracted from either sample type. The rearranged segments are TRBV19 and TRBJ1-6, and TRBD1 matches 10 of the central bases. The clonotype originates from a woman between 25 and 40 years old with COVID-19, enrolled during active disease. Sequencing was done on a sample of peripheral blood. The DNA is as follows: TGTGCCAGTAGTATCGGGACAGGGGTGTATTCACCCCTCCACTTT. Translated, it gives CASSIGTGVYSPLHF.